The 29 T cell receptor beta chains given below trace back to one sample, sequenced in a study of vaccination and CD4 T cells after COVID-19. Antigens of these TCRs are unknown. The Oncomine TCR Beta short-read assay was what sequenced the DNA obtained from cultured CD4+ T cells. From the PCR reads, TCRdb called clonotypes with MiXCR, one entry per CDR3 protein. The sample holds several thousand distinct CDR3 sequences, approximately 61% seen once. Treatment denoted: approximately 11-day PBMC culture with coronavirus spike peptide pools or control peptides (ViraFEST assay). Sequenced material: cultured CD4+ T cells from blood, taken after SARS-CoV-2 vaccination. All receptors derive from a human donor with COVID-19.

Only a few counts were recorded for this clonotype. The chain combines TRBV7-3 with TRBJ2-1, with 11 bases identical to TRBD1. V gave up 5 bases and J gave up 5 bases; unmatched junction bases: 8. CDR1 is SGHTA and CDR2 is FQGTGA in the germline V gene. This CDR3 comprises 16 residues. The CDR3 nucleotides are TGTGCCAGCAGCGTAAACCGGGACAGGGGGAACAATGAGCAGTTCTTC. This encodes CASSVNRDRGNNEQFF.

By share of the sample, this clonotype is medium-sized (0.01 to 0.1%). The chain combines TRBV6-5 with TRBJ1-2; 7 bases match TRBD1. The CDR3 runs to 15 residues. After removal of 2 bases from V and 7 bases from J, the junction contained 10 bases not matched to a gene. Germline CDR1 reads MNHEY; CDR2 reads SVGAGI. Here the CDR3 DNA reads TGTGCCAGCAGTTACAATCCGGACAGGCCGCTTGGCTACACCTTC. Translating gives CASSYNPDRPLGYTF.

V is TRBV7-6 and J is TRBJ2-7; maybe TRBD1 (5 bases). Trimming took off 5 bases at V and 1 base at J, with 15 bases between the two ends. Germline CDR1 SGHVS, CDR2 FNYEAQ. The CDR3 covers 15 residues. CDR3 in amino acids: CASSPGQLDSYEQYF. The CDR3 DNA follows: TGTGCCAGCAGCCCCGGACAACTTGATTCCTACGAGCAGTACTTC.

This clonotype is labeled large. V and J are TRBV6-1 and TRBJ1-2, with D possibly matching TRBD1 (6 bases). CDR3 length equals 14 residues. V lost 6 bases and J 2 bases, leaving 13 bases between the germline ends. In germline, CDR1 is MNHNS, CDR2 SASEGT. Written as DNA, the CDR3 is TGTGCCAGCAGGTTCGGGGGGCGAAACTATGGCTACACCTTC. It yields the protein CASRFGGRNYGYTF.

The chain employs TRBV11-2 and TRBJ2-3; TRBD1 agrees at 9 bases. This CDR3 spans 18 amino acids. J gave up 5 bases and V 2 bases, and 14 bases lay outside the gene matches. Germline lookup yields CDR1 SGHAT and CDR2 FQNNGV. Written as DNA, the CDR3 is TGTGCCAGCAGCTTAATCGGGCAGACAGGGGGTGGGAGAGATACGCAGTATTTT. This sequence encodes CASSLIGQTGGGRDTQYF.

This sequence joins TRBV27 and TRBJ2-2, with 11 nucleotides matching TRBD2. The J segment lost 4 bases and the V segment lost 2 bases, leaving 3 bases of the junction unmatched. Per the germline V gene, CDR1 is MNHEY and CDR2 is SMNVEV (reference sequence). The length of the CDR3 is 16 residues. CDR3 sequence (DNA): TGTGCCAGCAGTTTAAGGCTAGCGGGGGGCACCGGGGAGCTGTTTTTT. It yields the protein CASSLRLAGGTGELFF.

The rearrangement links TRBV11-2 to TRBJ1-6; possibly TRBD1 for D (5 bases). Trimming cost V 5 bases and J 2 bases, with 19 bases left between them. Germline CDR1 reads SGHAT; CDR2 reads FQNNGV. The CDR3 covers 18 residues. The chain's CDR3 is CASSPSGNEGPYNSPLHF. CDR3 nucleotides: TGTGCCAGCAGCCCCTCGGGTAACGAGGGACCCTATAATTCACCCCTCCACTTT.

The rearrangement joins TRBV6-1 to TRBJ2-7; 10 nucleotides match TRBD1. Germline V CDR1 and CDR2: MNHNS, SASEGT. J was trimmed by 6 bases and V by 5 bases; bases with no gene match: 10. The CDR3 consists of 15 residues. As DNA, the CDR3 is TGTGCCAGCAGTCCTGGGACAGGGGCGCTTGGCGAGCAGTACTTC. Its translation: CASSPGTGALGEQYF.

The chain combines TRBV6-2 or TRBV6-3 with TRBJ2-3; the D gene is possibly TRBD1 (5 bases). V was clipped by 1 base and J by 1 base, with 9 bases between them. CDR1 is MNHEY and CDR2 is SVGEGT in the germline V gene. The CDR3 sequence is 15 residues long. CDR3 DNA: TGTGCCAGCAGTTACTTCGGCAGGGGCACAGATACGCAGTATTTT. It is translated as CASSYFGRGTDTQYF.

Details on this clonotype: Being one base from a much bigger clone, this may be a read error. The chain links TRBV6-1 to TRBJ2-2; either TRBD1 or TRBD2 may fit D (5 bases each). Germline CDR1 and CDR2: MNHNS and SASEGT. This CDR3 comprises 14 residues. For the CDR3, the DNA is TGTGCCAGCGGGGCCCCAAGGGGTGCCGGGGAGCCGTTTTTT. It specifies CASGAPRGAGEPFF.

V is TRBV25-1 and J is TRBJ1-5; D remains unclear. Trimming shortened V by 6 bases and J by 11 bases, and 17 bases separated the two germline ends. The CDR3 runs to 13 residues. The germline gives CDR1 MGHDK, CDR2 SYGVNS. This CDR3 reads CASSLEGGKAQHF. The CDR3 DNA reads TGTGCCAGCAGCCTTGAGGGTGGAAAGGCCCAGCATTTT.

This clonotype was seen a single time. The chain uses TRBV6-2 or TRBV6-3 and TRBJ2-4; D is perhaps TRBD1 or TRBD2 (7 bases each). CDR3 length equals 16 residues. Germline loops: CDR1 MNHEY, CDR2 SVGEGT. Trimming shortened V by 5 bases and J by 0 bases, and 14 bases separated the two germline ends. The CDR3 here is CASSGRDRLAKNIQYF. Here the CDR3 DNA reads TGTGCCAGCAGTGGGAGGGACAGACTAGCCAAAAACATTCAGTACTTC.

The V and J genes are TRBV10-1 and TRBJ2-5; TRBD2 aligns across 9 bases. Germline CDR1 reads WNHNN; CDR2 reads SYGVQD (reference sequence). The V gene end was trimmed by 0 bases and the J gene end by 3 bases; junction bases not matched to a gene: 5. This CDR3 has 16 residues. CDR3 sequence reads: CASSESGSGGKETQYF. CDR3 DNA: TGCGCCAGCAGTGAGTCGGGAAGCGGGGGGAAAGAGACCCAGTACTTC.

Remarks on this clonotype: One junction end does not reproduce the germline sequence, and a read error may be involved. This chain connects TRBV5-4 to TRBJ1-1, with TRBD1 as a possible D gene (6 bases). The CDR3 contains 14 residues. Per the germline V gene, CDR1 is SGHNT and CDR2 is YYREEE (reference sequence). The CDR3 spells CASSLGYRETEAFF. CDR3 coding DNA: TGTGCCAGCAGCTTGGGCTACAGGGAGACTGAGGCTTTCTTT. The full variable domain, with the rest looked up from reference TRBV5-4 and TRBJ1-1, is ETGVTQSPTHLIKTRGQQVTLRCSSQSGHNTVSWYQQALGQGPQFIFQYYREEENGRGNFPPRFSGLQFPNYSSELNVNALELDDSALYLCASSLGYRETEAFFGQGTRLTVV.

In its sample, this clonotype was seen a few times. This chain joins TRBV27 and TRBJ1-5, with D unresolved. The CDR3 is made up of 13 amino acids. Germline V lookup: CDR1 MNHEY, CDR2 SMNVEV (reference sequence). Trimming took off 6 bases at V and 6 bases at J, with 12 bases between the two ends. The CDR3 DNA sequence: TGTGCCAGCAGCTCGGAGGAAGGTCAGCCCCAGCATTTT. Translating it yields CASSSEEGQPQHF.

This clonotype was detected a few times. V and J are TRBV6-4 and TRBJ1-1; TRBD1 matches 9 bases. Germline assignment: CDR1 MRHNA and CDR2 SNTAGT. Trimming cost V 6 bases and J 5 bases; bases outside gene matches: 4. CDR3 length: 13 residues. Here the CDR3 DNA reads TGTGCCAGCAGCGTAGGACAGGGGACTGAAGCTTTCTTT. Translated: CASSVGQGTEAFF.

The chain couples TRBV29-1 to TRBJ1-5; D may be TRBD1 (5 bases). The germline V gene encodes CDR1 SQVTM and CDR2 ANQGSEA. The CDR3 is made up of 13 amino acids. V was cut by 4 bases and J by 0 bases, with 7 bases left in between. Written as DNA, the CDR3 is TGCAGCGTTGGACAGAATAGCAATCAGCCCCAGCATTTT. Its protein product is CSVGQNSNQPQHF.

The CDR3 nucleotides are TGCGCCAGCAGCTCCGGACTAGCGGCGACTCAAGAGACCCAGTACTTC. Its translation: CASSSGLAATQETQYF. The chain employs TRBV10-1 and TRBJ2-5; 10 nucleotides line up with TRBD2. The length of the CDR3 is 16 residues. V trimming: 6 bases; J trimming: 2 bases; junction bases outside the gene matches: 9. Germline assignment: CDR1 WNHNN and CDR2 SYGVQD (reference sequence).

V and J are TRBV7-2 and TRBJ1-3, with D possibly being TRBD1 (5 bases). Germline V gives CDR1 SGHTA, CDR2 FQGNSA. Deletions cut 4 bases from V and 4 bases from J, with 26 bases between. This CDR3 has 19 residues. The CDR3 bases are TGTGCCAGCAGCTCACAAAGGGGACCAGGGACCTCGTCCGGAAACACCATATATTTT. This gives the protein CASSSQRGPGTSSGNTIYF.

CDR3 amino acids: CASSSRGTIYF. CDR3 coding DNA: TGTGCCAGCAGTTCCCGGGGCACCATATATTTT. The chain uses TRBV27 and TRBJ1-3; D is uncertain. Trimming stripped 4 bases from V and 9 bases from J, with 7 bases between. Germline V gives CDR1 MNHEY, CDR2 SMNVEV (reference sequence). This CDR3 has 11 residues.

This clonotype turned up a few times. V and J are TRBV30 and TRBJ1-2; D is unclear. This CDR3 region has 15 residues. V was trimmed by 2 bases and J by 8 bases, leaving 21 bases between them. In germline, CDR1 is GTSNPN, CDR2 SVGIG (reference sequence). This CDR3 reads CAWSIQAGLVRGYTF. In DNA, the CDR3 is TGTGCCTGGAGTATTCAGGCAGGCCTCGTGAGGGGCTACACCTTC.

The rearrangement uses TRBV11-3 and TRBJ2-5, with 10 bases that match TRBD2. Germline CDR1 and CDR2: SGHNT and YENEEA. V gave up 3 bases and J gave up 2 bases; unmatched junction bases: 9. CDR3 length: 17 amino acids. The CDR3 DNA follows: TGTGCCAGCAGCTTCCTCCTAGCGGGGGAGATTCAAGAGACCCAGTACTTC. The encoded protein is CASSFLLAGEIQETQYF.

The gene calls are TRBV6-1 and TRBJ2-5; D unclear. V was trimmed by 2 bases and J by 6 bases, leaving 10 bases between them. This CDR3 is 13 amino acids long. Germline V gene lookup returns CDR1 MNHNS and CDR2 SASEGT. CDR3 region: CASSEKGSQTQYF. CDR3 in DNA: TGTGCCAGCAGTGAAAAGGGATCTCAGACCCAGTACTTC.

The V and J genes are TRBV2 and TRBJ2-5; a possible D gene is TRBD1 (5 bases). Germline CDR1 is SNHLY and CDR2 is FYNNEI. Trimming cost V 8 bases and J 4 bases, with 14 bases left between them. The CDR3 covers 13 residues. The CDR3 DNA reads as TGTGCCAGCGCTGGGGCCCTGGCAGAGACCCAGTACTTC. It is translated as CASAGALAETQYF. Together with reference TRBV2 and TRBJ2-5, the CDR3 gives the full variable domain: EPEVTQTPSHQVTQMGQEVILRCVPISNHLYFYWYRQILGQKVEFLVSFYNNEISEKSEIFDDQFSVERPDGSNFTLKIRSTKLEDSAMYFCASAGALAETQYFGPGTRLLVL.

This clonotype is judged large. The J gene is TRBJ2-5, the V gene TRBV25-1, with D perhaps matching TRBD1 (5 bases). The CDR3 contains 13 residues. Trimming pared 4 bases from V and 2 bases from J, leaving 8 bases between. In germline, CDR1 is MGHDK, CDR2 SYGVNS. The CDR3 reads CASSATDQETQYF. In nucleotides, the CDR3 is TGTGCCAGCAGTGCGACAGATCAAGAGACCCAGTACTTC.

This clonotype has a handful of counts. The chain employs TRBV6-1 and TRBJ2-7, with D uncertain. This CDR3 is built from 11 residues. Germline V CDR1 and CDR2: MNHNS, SASEGT. With 5 bases removed from V and 5 bases from J, the gap between germline ends came to 7 bases. CDR3 sequence (DNA): TGTGCCAGCAGTCTTTCCAACGAGCAGTACTTC. Amino acid sequence: CASSLSNEQYF.

V gene TRBV18 combines with J gene TRBJ2-2; possible D gene TRBD2, 6 bases. The CDR3 is 12 amino acids. Per the germline V gene, CDR1 is KGHSH and CDR2 is LQKENI. Trimming left V 4 bases short and J 7 bases short, with 7 bases between. CDR3 region: CASSREVGELFF. The CDR3 DNA follows: TGTGCCAGCTCACGGGAGGTCGGGGAGCTGTTTTTT.

This chain uses TRBV6-1 with TRBJ1-1; TRBD1 matches at 7 bases. This CDR3 spans 16 amino acids. V dropped 7 bases and J dropped 2; count of bases not matched to a gene: 13. The germline gives CDR1 MNHNS, CDR2 SASEGT. The CDR3 sequence is CASIRLRGTANTEAFF. For the CDR3, the DNA is TGTGCCAGCATCAGACTAAGGGGGACAGCAAACACTGAAGCTTTCTTT.

The chain employs TRBV19 and TRBJ2-1, with D maybe TRBD1 (5 bases). The germline V gene encodes CDR1 LNHDA and CDR2 SQIVND (reference sequence). The CDR3 runs to 13 residues. V gave up 4 bases and J gave up 7 bases, with 11 bases separating them. As DNA, the CDR3 is TGTGCCAGTAGTAAACTACAGGTTAATGAGCAGTTCTTC. It translates to CASSKLQVNEQFF.